These 32 T cell receptor beta chains share one sample of origin, sequenced in a study of blood T cells in healthy people across ages. With a J-beta primer mix and a sample-barcoded 5' primer, a second PCR ran 7 to 11 cycles. TCRdb called the 5' RACE reads again in MiXCR, with one record for every CDR3 protein. The repertoire has 550,000 to 650,000 distinct CDR3 sequences, around 31% of them found once; the top ten carry 15% to 19%. The sample taken for sequencing was blood. The receptors were gathered from a woman aged 80 or over in good health.

Concerning this clonotype: A much larger clone is a single base away; this may be a read error. This sequence joins TRBV20-1 and TRBJ1-5; TRBD1 agrees at 8 bases. Germline V gene data show CDR1 as DFQATT and CDR2 as SNEGSKA (reference sequence). The CDR3 is made up of 14 amino acids. CDR3 amino acids: CSAGSGTGNQPRHF. For the CDR3, the DNA is TGCAGTGCTGGATCCGGGACAGGCAATCAGCCCCGGCATTTT.

This clonotype was counted many times. This chain connects TRBV7-2 to TRBJ1-4; maybe TRBD1 (6 bases). V lost 1 base to trimming and J lost 3 bases, with 9 bases between them. The CDR3 runs to 15 residues. Germline V lookup: CDR1 SGHTA, CDR2 FQGNSA. As DNA, the CDR3 is TGTGCCAGCAGCTTAGGGGGGGCGTCTAATGAAAAACTGTTTTTT. This codes for CASSLGGASNEKLFF.

This clonotype was seen more than once but under ten times. The chain couples TRBV12-3 or TRBV12-4 to TRBJ1-5; tentatively, D is TRBD1 (6 bases). The CDR3 is 15 amino acids. The germline V and J ends were trimmed by 3 bases and 3 bases, with 12 bases remaining between them. Here the CDR3 DNA reads TGTGCCAGCAGTTTGGGGGGGCCGGACAATCAGCCCCAGCATTTT. Amino acid sequence: CASSLGGPDNQPQHF.

This clonotype has only a few counts. The rearrangement uses TRBV2 and TRBJ1-4; 7 bases align to TRBD1. V lost 5 bases, J lost 4 bases, and 4 bases stayed unmatched. The CDR3 has 14 residues. Per germline, CDR1 SNHLY and CDR2 FYNNEI. This chain's CDR3 is CASSWTGRNEKLFF. The CDR3 nucleotides are TGTGCCAGCAGTTGGACAGGACGTAATGAAAAACTGTTTTTT.

The J gene is TRBJ2-2, the V gene TRBV5-1; 8 bases map to TRBD2. Germline V gene lookup returns CDR1 SGHRS and CDR2 YFSETQ. The CDR3 has 17 amino acids. V shed 4 bases, J shed 5 bases, and the junction held 13 bases outside the gene matches. The CDR3 region is CASSHGAGGRKTGELFF. The CDR3 bases are TGCGCCAGCAGCCATGGGGCGGGGGGCCGTAAGACCGGGGAGCTGTTTTTT.

This clonotype was seen ten or more times. The chain combines TRBV14 with TRBJ2-1; 7 nucleotides agree with TRBD1. With 0 bases clipped from V and 15 bases from J, the junction kept 14 bases outside the gene matches. The CDR3 length is 15 residues. CDR1 is SGHDN and CDR2 is FVKESK in the germline V gene. In DNA form, the CDR3 reads TGTGCCAGCAGCCAAGAACAGGGGTGGGCTACAATCCGGTTCTTC. Translated: CASSQEQGWATIRFF. Together with reference TRBV14 and TRBJ2-1, the CDR3 gives the full variable domain: EAGVTQFPSHSVIEKGQTVTLRCDPISGHDNLYWYRRVMGKEIKFLLHFVKESKQDESGMPNNRFLAERTGGTYSTLKVQPAELEDSGVYFCASSQEQGWATIRFFGPGTRLTVL.

This clonotype was observed many times. The CDR3 DNA reads as TGTGCCAGCAGCTTAACAGGCCGGTACTCCTACGAGCAGTACTTC. This sequence encodes CASSLTGRYSYEQYF. The genes are TRBV7-2 and TRBJ2-7, with D tentatively TRBD1 (5 bases). The CDR3 totals 15 residues. Per the germline V gene, CDR1 is SGHTA and CDR2 is FQGNSA. V was cut by 2 bases and J by 0 bases, with 11 bases left in between.

This clonotype was counted ten times or more. V and J are TRBV11-2 and TRBJ2-7; tentative D call: TRBD1 (6 bases). V gave up 4 bases and J gave up 6 bases, with 19 bases separating them. CDR3 length equals 15 residues. CDR1 is SGHAT and CDR2 is FQNNGV in the germline V gene. This CDR3 reads CASSSEAARGTEQYF. In DNA form, the CDR3 reads TGTGCCAGCAGCTCAGAGGCAGCCAGGGGAACCGAGCAGTACTTC.

This clonotype was detected many times. The chain carries TRBV6-5 and TRBJ2-3; 8 bases are a match to TRBD1. The V gene end was trimmed by 6 bases and the J gene end by 2 bases; junction bases not matched to a gene: 4. Germline V gives CDR1 MNHEY, CDR2 SVGAGI. The CDR3 consists of 14 residues. The CDR3 here is CASRRQGTTDTQYF. DNA of the CDR3: TGTGCCAGCAGGAGACAGGGGACCACAGATACGCAGTATTTT.

A remark on this clonotype: This may stem from a read error, because a much larger clone lies one nucleotide away. J is TRBJ2-2 and V is TRBV15, with D unclear. V lost 0 bases and J 5 bases, leaving 10 bases between the germline ends. The CDR3 has 15 amino acids. CDR1 and CDR2 (germline): LNHNV, YYDKDF (reference sequence). CDR3: CATSRDIKATGELFF. The CDR3 nucleotides are TGTGCCACCAGCAGAGATATCAAGGCAACCGGGGAGCTGTTTTTT.

This clonotype was picked up many times. V gene TRBV12-3 or TRBV12-4 combines with J gene TRBJ1-2; 10 positions agree with TRBD1. V shed 1 base and J 8 bases; nucleotides not matched to a gene: 10. The length of the CDR3 is 16 residues. The CDR3 DNA reads as TGTGCCAGCAGTTTAGGCCTCCGGACAGGGGGTGAAGGCTACACCTTC. Amino acids: CASSLGLRTGGEGYTF.

This clonotype was seen only a few times. V gene TRBV5-5 combines with J gene TRBJ2-2, with 14 bases fitting TRBD2. The V gene's germline CDR1 is SGHKS and CDR2 YYEKEE (reference sequence). Trimming at V came to 3 bases and at J to 4 bases, leaving 2 bases not matched to a gene. This CDR3 spans 16 amino acids. CDR3 loop: CASSSTSGGATGELFF. The CDR3 DNA follows: TGTGCCAGCAGCTCGACTAGCGGGGGGGCCACCGGGGAGCTGTTTTTT.

A note on this clonotype: At one of its ends the junction is not consistent with the germline gene, which may arise from a read error. The V call is TRBV20-1, the J call TRBJ2-3; 11 bases match TRBD2. Germline CDR1 is DFQATT and CDR2 is SNEGSKA (reference sequence). CDR3 size: 14 residues. The CDR3 protein is CSALTSGGADAQYF. CDR3 sequence (DNA): TGCAGTGCCCTTACTAGCGGGGGAGCAGATGCGCAGTATTTT.

Remarks on this clonotype: A much larger clone sits a single nucleotide away, making a read error possible. This rearrangement joins TRBV7-2 to TRBJ2-3; 10 nucleotides match TRBD1. The CDR3 consists of 14 residues. The germline CDR1 and CDR2 sequences are SGHTA and FQGNSA. The CDR3 region is CGSSSGQGVDTQYF. In DNA, the CDR3 is TGTGGCAGCAGCTCCGGACAGGGGGTAGATACGCAGTATTTT.

This clonotype was seen repeatedly, ten times or more. This chain links TRBV12-3 or TRBV12-4 with TRBJ2-1; 7 bases align to TRBD2. The CDR3 contains 15 residues. Trimming at V came to 3 bases and at J to 1 base, leaving 3 bases not matched to a gene. CDR3 residues: CASSLSGMSYNEQFF. For the CDR3, the DNA is TGTGCCAGCAGTTTGAGCGGGATGTCCTACAATGAGCAGTTCTTC.

This clonotype was seen repeatedly, ten times or more. The chain combines TRBV7-9 with TRBJ2-3, with a tentative D call TRBD2 (5 bases). V lost 6 bases, J lost 0 bases, and 13 bases lay in between. Germline V gene sequence: CDR1 SEHNR, CDR2 FQNEAQ (reference sequence). The CDR3 is 15 amino acids. The CDR3 is CASRPTGFSTDTQYF. The CDR3 DNA is TGTGCCAGCAGGCCGACGGGGTTTAGCACAGATACGCAGTATTTT.

This clonotype was seen only a few times. The V call is TRBV28, the J call TRBJ1-2; 9 nucleotides line up with TRBD1. CDR3 length: 16 residues. Trimming took 6 bases from V and 5 from J; bases not matched to a gene: 13. Germline lookup yields CDR1 MDHEN and CDR2 SYDVKM. CDR3 residues: CASRSVGGQGIYGYTF. The CDR3, as DNA: TGTGCCAGCAGAAGCGTAGGAGGACAGGGGATTTATGGCTACACCTTC.

The sample holds many counts of this clonotype. The genes are TRBV12-3 or TRBV12-4 and TRBJ1-2; the match to TRBD1 covers 7 bases. The ends lost 5 bases at V and 7 bases at J; junction bases unmatched: 7. There are 13 residues in the CDR3. The CDR3 reads CASSLGTDRGYTF. The CDR3 region has the DNA TGTGCCAGCAGTCTCGGGACAGACCGTGGCTACACCTTC.

This clonotype was recorded at least ten times. The chain links TRBV7-3 to TRBJ2-5; maybe TRBD2 (7 bases). Germline CDR1 reads SGHTA; CDR2 reads FQGTGA. The CDR3 totals 15 residues. The V and J ends lost 1 base and 5 bases respectively, with 14 bases between them. DNA of the CDR3: TGTGCCAGCAGCTTAATCTCGGGGGGCCGGGAGACCCAGTACTTC. Its translation is CASSLISGGRETQYF.

This clonotype has a handful of counts. The genes are TRBV11-1 and TRBJ2-3; 8 bases are shared with TRBD2. This CDR3 is 14 amino acids long. The V gene end was trimmed by 3 bases and the J gene end by 6 bases; junction bases not matched to a gene: 5. Germline CDR1 is SGHAT and CDR2 is FQDESV (reference sequence). The CDR3 spells CASSFSGVGDTQYF. The CDR3 region has the DNA TGTGCCAGCAGCTTTAGCGGGGTCGGGGATACGCAGTATTTT.

There are many counts of this clonotype. J is TRBJ2-5 and V is TRBV20-1; no clear D. From germline, CDR1 is DFQATT and CDR2 SNEGSKA (reference sequence). Between the trimmed V and J ends, which lost 5 bases and 5 bases, there was a span of 9 bases. This CDR3 has 11 amino acids. The CDR3 sequence: CSAFLVETQYF. The CDR3 DNA reads TGCAGTGCTTTTTTAGTGGAGACCCAGTACTTC.

This clonotype was observed at least ten times. This chain joins TRBV5-1 and TRBJ2-2; unclear D gene. The CDR3 spans 14 residues. Trimming removed 6 bases at V and 2 bases at J, with 11 bases between. Germline assignment: CDR1 SGHRS and CDR2 YFSETQ. The chain's CDR3 is CASTSNVNTGELFF. For the CDR3, the DNA is TGCGCCAGCACCTCGAACGTAAACACCGGGGAGCTGTTTTTT.

This clonotype was recorded many times. The chain has TRBV20-1 and TRBJ2-7, with a weak D call TRBD1 (6 bases). The CDR3 sequence is 15 residues long. CDR1 and CDR2 (germline): DFQATT, SNEGSKA (reference sequence). V was shortened by 5 bases and J by 2 bases, with 19 bases between the two germline ends. DNA for the CDR3: TGCAGTGCTGCCCGGGACATAAGCTTTACCTACGAGCAGTACTTC. Its protein product is CSAARDISFTYEQYF.

This clonotype was seen many times. This chain connects TRBV27 to TRBJ1-4; maybe TRBD1 (6 bases). Germline V gene lookup returns CDR1 MNHEY and CDR2 SMNVEV (reference sequence). The CDR3 runs 15 residues. Between the trimmed V and J ends, which lost 6 bases and 4 bases, there was a span of 15 bases. The chain's CDR3 is CASSPAGVHNEKLFF. CDR3 nucleotide sequence: TGTGCCAGCAGCCCGGCAGGGGTCCATAATGAAAAACTGTTTTTT.

This clonotype has at least ten counts. V is TRBV18 and J is TRBJ2-5; the match to TRBD2 covers 10 bases. The germline V gene has CDR1 KGHSH and CDR2 LQKENI. The CDR3 length is 14 residues. V trimming: 6 bases; J trimming: 8 bases; junction bases outside the gene matches: 9. The CDR3 sequence is CASSTLAGEGTQYF. As DNA, the CDR3 is TGTGCCAGCTCGACCCTAGCGGGGGAAGGCACCCAGTACTTC.

In this sample, this clonotype turned up many times. The chain uses TRBV9 and TRBJ2-1; 12 bases line up with TRBD2. There are 19 residues in the CDR3. CDR1 is SGDLS, CDR2 YYNGEE, per germline. The V segment lost 0 bases and the J segment 0 bases; nucleotides outside the gene matches: 7. CDR3 sequence reads: CASSVAPLAGGPSYNEQFF. The DNA for the CDR3 is TGTGCCAGCAGCGTAGCTCCACTAGCGGGGGGCCCCTCCTACAATGAGCAGTTCTTC.

This clonotype came up a few times. The rearrangement uses TRBV20-1 and TRBJ1-5; no clear D. Trimming stripped 3 bases from V and 1 base from J, with 16 bases between. Germline V CDR1 and CDR2: DFQATT, SNEGSKA (reference sequence). There are 16 residues in the CDR3. The CDR3, as DNA: TGCAGTGCTAGCGAAGGGATCAGCGTAAGCAATCAGCCCCAGCATTTT. This translates into CSASEGISVSNQPQHF.

The table lists this clonotype with many counts. The rearrangement uses TRBV14 and TRBJ2-5; no clear D. The CDR3 totals 15 residues. V lost 0 bases to trimming and J lost 3 bases, with 11 bases between them. Germline loops: CDR1 SGHDN, CDR2 FVKESK. The CDR3 region is CASSQDLGFEETQYF. For the CDR3, the DNA is TGTGCCAGCAGCCAAGATCTGGGATTCGAAGAGACCCAGTACTTC.

This clonotype was observed a few times. The chain links TRBV29-1 to TRBJ2-6; no clear D. Germline V gene lookup returns CDR1 SQVTM and CDR2 ANQGSEA. Trimming shortened V by 4 bases and J by 4 bases, and 5 bases separated the two germline ends. The length of the CDR3 is 12 residues. CDR3 region: CSVAGGANVLTF. The CDR3, as DNA: TGCAGCGTTGCCGGAGGGGCCAACGTCCTGACTTTC.

This clonotype has just a few counts. For the CDR3, the DNA is TGTGCCAGCAGTTTTATAGGGGACAGGACGCCTCCTAACTATGGCTACACCTTC. Protein sequence: CASSFIGDRTPPNYGYTF. V usage is TRBV28 and J usage is TRBJ1-2, with TRBD1 matching 8 bases. CDR3 size: 18 residues. Trimming took 3 bases from V and 0 from J; bases not matched to a gene: 12. Germline V gene lookup returns CDR1 MDHEN and CDR2 SYDVKM.

This clonotype was observed at least ten times. Mismatch with germline at one junction end may stem from a read error. V and J are TRBV7-7 and TRBJ2-5; 8 nucleotides line up with TRBD1. Germline assignment: CDR1 SSHAT and CDR2 FNYEAQ (reference sequence). This CDR3 is 15 amino acids long. CDR3 coding DNA: TGTGCTAGCAGCGCTCGGACAGGGTTAGGGGAGACCCAGTACTTC. It yields the protein CASSARTGLGETQYF.

This clonotype was counted at least ten times. V is TRBV6-2 or TRBV6-3 and J is TRBJ2-7; D tentatively fits TRBD1 or TRBD2 (5 bases each). Germline V gene sequence: CDR1 MNHEY, CDR2 SVGEGT. V was shortened by 2 bases and J by 0 bases, with 8 bases between the two germline ends. This CDR3 has 14 residues. CDR3 coding DNA: TGTGCCAGCAGTTACCGGGGCGTCTCCTACGAGCAGTACTTC. Translated: CASSYRGVSYEQYF.